A selection of T cell receptor beta chains follows, all from one sample in a study of cytomegalovirus exposure and HLA in healthy donors. Data came from immunoSEQ multiplex PCR; TCRdb stores just in-frame clones and leaves some out. The table lists tens of thousands of clones, approximately 84% of them singletons. The source material was PBMCs. The receptors here all came from a woman aged 18-29 years in good health and CMV-seropositive. Each CDR3 is given without its conserved first and last residue.

CDR3aa: ASGWGLAGDTQY; v_gene: TRBV12-5; j_gene: TRBJ2-3
CDR3aa: AISPGQADQPQH; v_gene: TRBV19; j_gene: TRBJ1-5
CDR3aa: ASNFQGYVYEQY; v_gene: TRBV6-1; j_gene: TRBJ2-7
CDR3aa: ASSLLRGYAGELF; v_gene: TRBV5-1; j_gene: TRBJ2-2
CDR3aa: ASSEDPGQGAYSNQPQH; v_gene: TRBV27; j_gene: TRBJ1-5
CDR3aa: SGGDREENSPLH; v_gene: TRBV29-1; j_gene: TRBJ1-6
CDR3aa: ASSLRSPAGVSTDTQY; v_gene: TRBV7-2; j_gene: TRBJ2-3
CDR3aa: ASSYGQGGSYNSPLH; v_gene: TRBV11-1; j_gene: TRBJ1-6
CDR3aa: ASSPTGQNTEAF; v_gene: TRBV10-2; j_gene: TRBJ1-1
CDR3aa: ARNRGAIAYNEQF; v_gene: TRBV27; j_gene: TRBJ2-1
CDR3aa: ASSYGGGGADTQY; v_gene: TRBV6-5; j_gene: TRBJ2-3
CDR3aa: ASSQAITALH; v_gene: TRBV4-2; j_gene: TRBJ2-7
CDR3aa: AISESTLGTEKLF; v_gene: TRBV10-3; j_gene: TRBJ1-4
CDR3aa: ASSSGTQVEKLF; v_gene: TRBV7-6; j_gene: TRBJ1-4
CDR3aa: ASSFVGGGISPLH; v_gene: TRBV28; j_gene: TRBJ1-6
CDR3aa: ASSPGNRVREWGYT; v_gene: TRBV18; j_gene: TRBJ1-2
CDR3aa: ASSLGNGFTGETQY; v_gene: TRBV5-6; j_gene: TRBJ2-5
CDR3aa: ASMGPRSEYGYT; v_gene: TRBV19; j_gene: TRBJ1-2
CDR3aa: ASSMWDIISSEEQY; v_gene: TRBV19; j_gene: TRBJ2-3
CDR3aa: ASSLSAGEGNEQY; v_gene: TRBV7-6; j_gene: TRBJ2-7
CDR3aa: ASSSTGAHEQF; v_gene: TRBV7-3; j_gene: TRBJ2-1
CDR3aa: ASRSGEGTEAF; v_gene: TRBV6-5; j_gene: TRBJ1-1
CDR3aa: ASSEQNYGYT; v_gene: TRBV6-1; j_gene: TRBJ1-2
CDR3aa: ASSVRLAGGSYNEQF; v_gene: TRBV9; j_gene: TRBJ2-1
CDR3aa: ATSRDVIVLGLH; v_gene: TRBV15; j_gene: TRBJ1-5
CDR3aa: ASSFPPRGEARPYYGYT; v_gene: TRBV28; j_gene: TRBJ1-2
CDR3aa: ASSSQGLSGETQY; v_gene: TRBV7-2; j_gene: TRBJ2-5
CDR3aa: ASSLSRGRLTETQY; v_gene: TRBV5-1; j_gene: TRBJ2-5
CDR3aa: ASSYEGGGSLWTQY; v_gene: TRBV6-5; j_gene: TRBJ2-5
CDR3aa: ASSFMGQVVTGELF; v_gene: TRBV27; j_gene: TRBJ2-2
CDR3aa: ASSESENYGYT; v_gene: TRBV10-1; j_gene: TRBJ1-2
CDR3aa: ASSLVTSHEQF; v_gene: TRBV7-8; j_gene: TRBJ2-1
CDR3aa: SVAQLRGQPQH; v_gene: TRBV29-1; j_gene: TRBJ1-5
CDR3aa: ASSQISGSQGAREQF; v_gene: TRBV14; j_gene: TRBJ2-1
CDR3aa: ASSFGQGPNSNQPQH; v_gene: TRBV5-6; j_gene: TRBJ1-5
CDR3aa: ASSLDGTGDYNEQF; v_gene: TRBV5-5; j_gene: TRBJ2-1
CDR3aa: ASSQGGVRGDEQY; v_gene: TRBV5-6; j_gene: TRBJ2-7